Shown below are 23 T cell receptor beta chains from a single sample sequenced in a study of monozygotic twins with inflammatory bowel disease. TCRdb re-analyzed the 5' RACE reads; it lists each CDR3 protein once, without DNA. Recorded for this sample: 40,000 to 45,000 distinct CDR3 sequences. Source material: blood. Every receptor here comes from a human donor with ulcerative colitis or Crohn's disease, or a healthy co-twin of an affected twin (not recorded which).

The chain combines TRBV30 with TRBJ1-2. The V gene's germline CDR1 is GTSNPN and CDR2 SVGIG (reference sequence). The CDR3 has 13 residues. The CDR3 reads CAWSQDWNYGYTF.

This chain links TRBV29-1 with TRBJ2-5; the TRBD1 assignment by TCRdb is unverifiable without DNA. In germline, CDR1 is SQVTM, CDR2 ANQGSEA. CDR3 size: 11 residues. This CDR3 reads CSVWGGETQYF.

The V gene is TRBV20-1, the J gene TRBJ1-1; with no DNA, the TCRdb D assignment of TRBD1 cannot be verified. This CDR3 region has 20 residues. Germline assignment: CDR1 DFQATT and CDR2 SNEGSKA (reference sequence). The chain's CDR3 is CSADRAQAGVLLLMNTEAFF.

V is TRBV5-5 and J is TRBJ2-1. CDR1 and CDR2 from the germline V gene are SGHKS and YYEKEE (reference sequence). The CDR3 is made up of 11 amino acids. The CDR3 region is CASSFHNEQFF.

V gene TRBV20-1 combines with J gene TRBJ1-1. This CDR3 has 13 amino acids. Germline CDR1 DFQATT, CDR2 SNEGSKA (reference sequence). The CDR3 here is CSSRGGRNTEAFF.

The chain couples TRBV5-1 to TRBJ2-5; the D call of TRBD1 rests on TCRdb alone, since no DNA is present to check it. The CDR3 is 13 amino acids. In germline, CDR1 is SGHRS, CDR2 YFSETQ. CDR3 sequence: CASSLMGEETQYF.

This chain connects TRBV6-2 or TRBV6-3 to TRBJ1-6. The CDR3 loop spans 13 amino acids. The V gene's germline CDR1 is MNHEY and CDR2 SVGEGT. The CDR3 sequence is CASSYLPNSPLHF.

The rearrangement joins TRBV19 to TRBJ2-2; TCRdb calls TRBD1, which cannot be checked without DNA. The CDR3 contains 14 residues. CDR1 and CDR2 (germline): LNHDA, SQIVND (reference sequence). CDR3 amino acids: CATRTQGRRGELFF.

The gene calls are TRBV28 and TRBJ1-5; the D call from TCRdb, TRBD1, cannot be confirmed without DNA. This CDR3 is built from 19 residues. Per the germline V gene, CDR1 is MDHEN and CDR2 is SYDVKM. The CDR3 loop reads CASSLPPGTPGKGAQPQHF.

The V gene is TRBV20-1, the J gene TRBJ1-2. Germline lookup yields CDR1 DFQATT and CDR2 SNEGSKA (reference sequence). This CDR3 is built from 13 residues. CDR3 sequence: CSASSVGNHGYTF.

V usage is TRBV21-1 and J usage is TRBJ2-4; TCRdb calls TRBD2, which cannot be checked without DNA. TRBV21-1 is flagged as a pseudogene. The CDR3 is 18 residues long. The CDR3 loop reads CASRQTGGFLGPKNMQYF.

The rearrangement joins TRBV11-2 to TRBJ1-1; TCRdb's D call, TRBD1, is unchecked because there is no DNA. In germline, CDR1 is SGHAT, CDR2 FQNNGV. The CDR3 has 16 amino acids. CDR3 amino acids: CASSSLRGSVNTEAFF.

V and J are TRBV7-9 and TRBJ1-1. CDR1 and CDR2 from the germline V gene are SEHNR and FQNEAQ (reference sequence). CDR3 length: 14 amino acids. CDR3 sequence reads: CASSPSTGNTEAFF.

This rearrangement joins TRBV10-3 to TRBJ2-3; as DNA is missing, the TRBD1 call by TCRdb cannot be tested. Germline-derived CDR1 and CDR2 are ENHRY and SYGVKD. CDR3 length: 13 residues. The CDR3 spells CAIRTGGTDTQYF.

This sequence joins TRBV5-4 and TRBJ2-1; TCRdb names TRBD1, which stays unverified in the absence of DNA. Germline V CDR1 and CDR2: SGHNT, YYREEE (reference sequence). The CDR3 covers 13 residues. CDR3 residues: CASSPARGNEQFF.

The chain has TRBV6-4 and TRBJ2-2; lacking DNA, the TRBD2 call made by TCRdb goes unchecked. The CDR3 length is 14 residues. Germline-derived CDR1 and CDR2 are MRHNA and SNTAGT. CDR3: CASSAAGLTGELFF.

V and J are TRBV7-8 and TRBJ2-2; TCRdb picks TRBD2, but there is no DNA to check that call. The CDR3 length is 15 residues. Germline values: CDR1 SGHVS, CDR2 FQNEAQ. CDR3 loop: CASSLVGGGSGELFF.

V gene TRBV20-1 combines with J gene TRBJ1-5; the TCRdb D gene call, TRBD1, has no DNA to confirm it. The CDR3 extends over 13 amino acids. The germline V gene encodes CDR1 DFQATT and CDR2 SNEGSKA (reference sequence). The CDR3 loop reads CSASRAFNQPQHF.

The CDR3 is CASSEWGEGAGEQFF. The gene calls are TRBV6-1 and TRBJ2-1; TCRdb's D call, TRBD1, is unchecked because there is no DNA. The V gene's germline CDR1 is MNHNS and CDR2 SASEGT. There are 15 residues in the CDR3.

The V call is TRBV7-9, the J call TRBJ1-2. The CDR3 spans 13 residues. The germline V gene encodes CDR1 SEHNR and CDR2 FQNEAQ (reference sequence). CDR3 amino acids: CASSPDDIRGYTF. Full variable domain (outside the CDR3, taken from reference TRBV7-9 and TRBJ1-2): DTGVSQNPRHKITKRGQNVTFRCDPISEHNRLYWYRQTLGQGPEFLTYFQNEAQLEKSRLLSDRFSAERPKGSFSTLEIQRTEQGDSAMYLCASSPDDIRGYTFGSGTRLTVV.

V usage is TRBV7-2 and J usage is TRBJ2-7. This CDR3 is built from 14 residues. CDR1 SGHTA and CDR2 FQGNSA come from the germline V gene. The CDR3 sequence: CASSLVDSPREQYF.

CDR3 loop: CASSPPAGGYGYTF. The chain recombines TRBV12-3 or TRBV12-4 with TRBJ1-2. The CDR3 runs to 14 residues.

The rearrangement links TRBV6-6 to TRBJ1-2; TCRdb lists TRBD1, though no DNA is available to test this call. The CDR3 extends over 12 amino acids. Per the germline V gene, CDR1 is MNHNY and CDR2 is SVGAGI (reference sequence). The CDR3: CASRNRESDYTF.